The rows below give T cell receptor beta chains drawn from one sample of a study of shared clonotypes between healthy human individuals. Using immunoSEQ multiplex PCR, the repertoire was profiled, and TCRdb retains in-frame clones only, with some absent. The sample has over 2 million clones; 95% are singletons. Sequencing was carried out using naive CD4+ T cells sorted from blood. These receptors originate from a man between 18 and 29 years old in good health. The CDR3 runs from the conserved cysteine through the conserved F or W. The order of the fields is V gene, D gene, clone size, J gene, CDR3 DNA, CDR3 protein. D genes are given only for firm matches. For some rows the clone size is stated as once, few or many, or as a class when expanded; others skip it.

>TRBV11-3|NA|NA|TRBJ2-7
TGTGCCAGCAGCGAGGGCTCCTACGAGCAGTACTTC
CASSEGSYEQYF
>TRBV6-6|NA|NA|TRBJ1-1
TGTGCCAGCAGTTTTCCCGAGGGAGGGACTGAAGCTTTCTTT
CASSFPEGGTEAFF
>TRBV2|NA|NA|TRBJ2-4
TGTGCCAGCAGTGATGTCGGTAAAAACATTCAGTACTTC
CASSDVGKNIQYF
>TRBV6-1|TRBD1|NA|TRBJ1-1
TGTGCCAGCAGTGTTCAGGACAGGGTCTCTGAAGCTTTCTTT
CASSVQDRVSEAFF
>TRBV18|NA|NA|TRBJ2-4
TGTGCCAGCTCACGGGGAGATTTAACCAAAAACATTCAGTACTTC
CASSRGDLTKNIQYF
>TRBV28|NA|NA|TRBJ1-2
TGTGCCAGCAGTTGGAGAGGATATGGCTACACCTTC
CASSWRGYGYTF
>TRBV20-1|NA|NA|TRBJ1-1
TGCAGTGCTAGTTTGGTTACTGAAGCTTTCTTT
CSASLVTEAFF
>TRBV28|NA|NA|TRBJ2-7
TGTGCCAGCCAAACCCGTATGGTCTCCTACGAGCAGTACTTC
CASQTRMVSYEQYF
>TRBV5-1|NA|NA|TRBJ2-1
TGCGCCAGCGGGTCTCTAGACCCACACGGCAATGAGCAGTTCTTC
CASGSLDPHGNEQFF
>TRBV5-1|NA|NA|TRBJ2-3
TGCGCCAGCAGCCCGGAGGTTGCAGATACGCAGTATTTT
CASSPEVADTQYF
>TRBV21-1|NA|NA|TRBJ2-7
TGTGCCAGCAGCAGTGGCGGGAGTGGTGAGCAGTACTTC
CASSSGGSGEQYF
>TRBV4-1|NA|once|TRBJ1-2
TGCGCCAGCAGCCCCCCCACCGGGAGAGCTTATGGCTACACCTTC
CASSPPTGRAYGYTF
>TRBV7-3|NA|NA|TRBJ1-6
TGTGCCAGCAGCTTACGGACCGATTCACCCCTCCACTTT
CASSLRTDSPLHF
>TRBV5-4|NA|NA|TRBJ2-5
TGTGCCAGCAGCCGGGACACGCAAGAGACCCAGTACTTC
CASSRDTQETQYF
>TRBV7-9|NA|NA|TRBJ2-1
TGTGCCAGCAGCTTATCCCGTGCGGGATACAATGAGCAGTTCTTC
CASSLSRAGYNEQFF
>TRBV11-2|TRBD1|once|TRBJ2-7
TGTGCCAGCAGCTTAAGGGTCGGGACAGGGTCCTACGAGCAGTACTTC
CASSLRVGTGSYEQYF
>TRBV7-6|NA|NA|TRBJ1-6
TGTGCCAGCAGCTTAGGACAACCAGGTTCACCCCTCCACTTT
CASSLGQPGSPLHF
>TRBV6-6|NA|NA|TRBJ1-3
TGTGCCAGCAGCTTACCGTGGGTTAGCTCTGGAAACACCATATATTTT
CASSLPWVSSGNTIYF
>TRBV5-1|NA|NA|TRBJ2-6
TGCGCCAGCAGCTTTAGCCCTCGGTCTGGGGCCAACGTCCTGACTTTC
CASSFSPRSGANVLTF
>TRBV7-2|NA|NA|TRBJ1-5
TGTGCCAGCAGCTTAACAGAGCTCTATAGCAATCAGCCCCAGCATTTT
CASSLTELYSNQPQHF
>TRBV2|NA|NA|TRBJ2-5
TGTGCCAGCACCCAAGTCGGGCGAACGATGGAGACCCAGTACTTC
CASTQVGRTMETQYF
>TRBV15|NA|NA|TRBJ1-6
TGTGCCACCAGCAGGACGGGTAATAATTCACCCCTCCACTTT
CATSRTGNNSPLHF
>TRBV5-1|NA|once|TRBJ2-7
TGCGCCAGCAGCCCCATTCAGGGTTACGAGCAGTACTTC
CASSPIQGYEQYF
>TRBV7-2|TRBD1|NA|TRBJ1-3
TGTGCCAGCAGCGTCGGACAGGGTGGAAACACCATATATTTT
CASSVGQGGNTIYF